The subject of this entry is one T cell receptor (beta chain). What this receptor recognizes is not known. Base qualities are missing; no much larger clone stands one base away. This sample is part of a study of blood T cell repertoires in COVID-19 (dated by TCRdb to between 2020 and 2021). About the study as a whole: Collaborator samples came from the United States, Italy and Spain and covered acute and convalescent phases of COVID-19. The material from the prospective study consisted of cDNA or gDNA derived from T cells, B-cell-depleted T cells, or PBMCs. Samples were obtained from the ongoing ImmuneRACE study (first 160 participants) and from 1,254 subjects provided by 6 global collaborators. The repertoires were released in a freely available public database intended as a resource for research on the immune response to SARS-CoV-2. Nearly every sample came with metadata listing a de-identified subject ID, COVID-19 status, age in years and sex. Where HLA class I and class II types were available, the types were taken from metadata supplied by the sample provider, not from assay-based typing. Deeply sampled blood TCRbeta repertoires from subjects exposed to, actively infected with, or recovered from COVID-19 were included in the dataset.

Results the study describes overall, beyond this receptor: Clinical and demographic metadata were provided uncurated, with the amount varying by source and participant.

Taken from cysteine to phenylalanine, the CDR3 has 17 residues. Only the CDR3 DNA stays, 51 bases, in frame from base 1. Trimming takes 0 bases off V and 6 bases off J; junction bases not matched to a gene: 7. The germline V gene yields SGDLS for CDR1 and YYNGEE for CDR2. TCRbeta CDR3 regions were amplified from genomic DNA by means of the immunoSEQ Assay, a bias-controlled multiplex PCR. Concerning the study's data processing: The number of nucleated cells in each sample was estimated by amplification of reference gene primers within the assay. Sequence reads were collapsed and filtered to measure the absolute abundance of every unique TCRbeta CDR3 rearrangement. For each sample, productive Simpson clonality was calculated by taking the square root of Simpson's diversity index across productive rearrangements. What TCRdb holds here is the immuneACCESS table cut down to in-frame rearrangements. Part of the clones is not present; checked against another copy, under half of the missing clones reflect an unresolved V gene, and the others are unexplained. V and J calls and clone size follow that table, whereas D and trimming were derived from the DNA. A total of 200,000 to 250,000 clones appear in this sample, about 87% of them only once. Jointly, the top ten make up about 2.9% of the sample.

Each collaborating institution followed its own protocols to collect whole blood in K2EDTA tubes. For TCRbeta analysis, collaborators shipped samples in one of three forms: frozen whole blood, isolated PBMCs, or DNA extracted from either of those sample types. The sequence came from a man aged 55 to 69 with acute or convalescent COVID-19. The chain links TRBV9 with TRBJ2-1; 12 bases in the junction line up with TRBD2. Input material: peripheral blood. This receptor carries the CDR3 CASSVDPSGGVFNEQFF. The base sequence is TGTGCCAGCAGCGTAGATCCTAGCGGGGGGGTCTTCAATGAGCAGTTCTTC. Here the CDR3 is joined to the reference TRBV9 and TRBJ2-1 genes, and the full variable domain is: DSGVTQTPKHLITATGQRVTLRCSPRSGDLSVYWYQQSLDQGLQFLIQYYNGEERAKGNILERFSAQQFPDLHSELNLSSLELGDSALYFCASSVDPSGGVFNEQFFGPGTRLTVL.